Presented here are 20 T cell receptor beta chains from one specimen sequenced in a study of blood T cell repertoires in COVID-19. Some clones are missing from TCRdb's copy, which holds only in-frame ones; the method was immunoSEQ multiplex PCR. Among 250,000 to 300,000 clones listed, approximately 91% were seen once. The sequenced material came from PBMCs or T cells enriched from blood (not recorded which). The receptors were gathered from a woman aged 40 to 49 with acute COVID-19.

CDR3 sequence reads: CASSLGGGRDNSPLHF. Here the CDR3 DNA reads TGTGCCAGCAGCCTCGGGGGGGGTAGGGATAATTCACCCCTCCACTTT. V gene TRBV28 combines with J gene TRBJ1-6; tentative D call: TRBD1 (5 bases). The CDR3 totals 16 residues. Trimming left V 6 bases short and J 5 bases short, with 17 bases between. CDR1 and CDR2 from the germline V gene are MDHEN and SYDVKM.

Details on this clone: Other DNA sequences of this sample code for an identical CDR3. The chain employs TRBV2 and TRBJ2-7; D perhaps matches TRBD2 (7 bases). The germline V and J ends were trimmed by 6 bases and 2 bases, with 17 bases remaining between them. In germline, CDR1 is SNHLY, CDR2 FYNNEI. This CDR3 is built from 15 residues. CDR3 region: CASRGGGRTPYEQYF. The CDR3 coding sequence is TGTGCCAGCAGGGGAGGGGGACGGACACCCTACGAGCAGTACTTC.

V gene TRBV7-8 combines with J gene TRBJ1-1, with 12 bases fitting TRBD1. J was trimmed by 6 bases and V by 4 bases; bases with no gene match: 9. The CDR3 spans 16 residues. CDR1 is SGHVS and CDR2 is FQNEAQ in the germline V gene. The CDR3: CASSSKRDRGLSEAFF. Here the CDR3 DNA reads TGTGCCAGCAGCTCAAAGAGGGACAGGGGGCTCTCTGAAGCTTTCTTT.

The chain is built from TRBV7-9 and TRBJ1-2; no clear D gene. V was cut by 5 bases and J by 3 bases, with 10 bases left in between. In germline, CDR1 is SEHNR, CDR2 FQNEAQ (reference sequence). The CDR3 spans 13 residues. The CDR3 spells CASSPYADYGYTF. The CDR3 DNA reads TGTGCCAGCAGCCCATACGCAGACTATGGCTACACCTTC.

The rearrangement uses TRBV2 and TRBJ1-1; tentatively, D is TRBD1 (6 bases). The CDR3 consists of 15 residues. Germline CDR1 and CDR2: SNHLY and FYNNEI. V dropped 5 bases and J dropped 3 bases, with 16 bases sitting between them. Written as DNA, the CDR3 is TGTGCCAGCAGTCCAGTGAGGGGGGGGGACACTGAAGCTTTCTTT. It encodes CASSPVRGGDTEAFF.

This chain joins TRBV19 and TRBJ2-3, with 11 bases matching TRBD2. V shed 0 bases, J shed 2 bases, and the junction held 4 bases outside the gene matches. The CDR3 covers 17 residues. In germline, CDR1 is LNHDA, CDR2 SQIVND (reference sequence). The CDR3 region is CASSIEGLAEDTDTQYF. Written as DNA, the CDR3 is TGTGCCAGTAGTATAGAGGGACTAGCGGAAGACACAGATACGCAGTATTTT.

The genes are TRBV10-3 and TRBJ1-6; 7 bases are a match to TRBD1. The CDR3 has 15 amino acids. Looked up from germline, CDR1 is ENHRY and CDR2 is SYGVKD. V shed 10 bases, J shed 7 bases, and the junction held 13 bases outside the gene matches. The CDR3 DNA reads as TGTGCCAGCGCACAGGGGTTGGGGTGGAATTCACCCCTCCACTTT. Its protein product is CASAQGLGWNSPLHF.

This chain links TRBV11-3 with TRBJ1-6; 7 positions match TRBD1. Germline CDR1 is SGHNT and CDR2 is YENEEA. J lost 10 bases, V lost 4 bases, and 7 bases had no gene match. The CDR3 loop spans 14 amino acids. Written as DNA, the CDR3 is TGTGCCAGCAGCTCTCAGGGGACAGAGTCACCCCTCCACTTT. Translation gives CASSSQGTESPLHF.

V gene TRBV19 combines with J gene TRBJ2-7; TRBD2 aligns across 10 bases. Trimming took 2 bases from V and 2 from J; bases not matched to a gene: 3. The CDR3 spans 15 residues. Germline lookup yields CDR1 LNHDA and CDR2 SQIVND (reference sequence). CDR3 protein: CASSILAGDPYEQYF. In nucleotides, the CDR3 is TGTGCCAGTAGTATACTAGCGGGAGATCCCTACGAGCAGTACTTC. The whole variable domain, filled in from reference TRBV19 and TRBJ2-7, reads DGGITQSPKYLFRKEGQNVTLSCEQNLNHDAMYWYRQDPGQGLRLIYYSQIVNDFQKGDIAEGYSVSREKKESFPLTVTSAQKNPTAFYLCASSILAGDPYEQYFGPGTRLTVT.

This clone is a singleton in its sample. The chain has TRBV29-1 and TRBJ1-4; D perhaps matches TRBD1 (6 bases). V was cut by 5 bases and J by 0 bases, with 13 bases left in between. The CDR3 contains 15 residues. The germline CDR1 and CDR2 sequences are SQVTM and ANQGSEA. In DNA, the CDR3 is TGCAGCGTTCTCAAAGCAGGGGCAACTAATGAAAAACTGTTTTTT. Translating it yields CSVLKAGATNEKLFF.

This sequence joins TRBV4-1 and TRBJ1-1, with a weak D call TRBD1 (5 bases). The CDR3 spans 18 residues. The V and J ends lost 4 bases and 2 bases respectively, with 23 bases between them. CDR1 is MGHRA, CDR2 YSYEKL, per germline. CDR3 DNA: TGCGCCAGCAGCCTCCACCCGGGGGGTACGGGAGTAAACACTGAAGCTTTCTTT. Protein product: CASSLHPGGTGVNTEAFF.

The J gene is TRBJ1-5, the V gene TRBV6-6; D uncertain. V was pared by 5 bases and J by 1 base, with 12 bases between. The CDR3 totals 15 residues. Per the germline V gene, CDR1 is MNHNY and CDR2 is SVGAGI (reference sequence). CDR3 sequence: CASSPRVESNQPQHF. The CDR3 nucleotides read TGTGCCAGCAGTCCCCGGGTAGAAAGCAATCAGCCCCAGCATTTT.

The chain combines TRBV12-5 with TRBJ1-1; 7 bases line up with TRBD1. J gave up 2 bases and V 0 bases, and 9 bases lay outside the gene matches. The CDR3 contains 17 residues. The germline V gene encodes CDR1 LGHNT and CDR2 FRNRAP. CDR3 in amino acids: CASGLVLSQGENTEAFF. DNA of the CDR3: TGTGCTAGTGGTTTGGTACTTTCCCAGGGGGAAAACACTGAAGCTTTCTTT. Looking up the rest from reference TRBV12-5 and TRBJ1-1 gives the full variable domain: DARVTQTPRHKVTEMGQEVTMRCQPILGHNTVFWYRQTMMQGLELLAYFRNRAPLDDSGMPKDRFSAEMPDATLATLKIQPSEPRDSAVYFCASGLVLSQGENTEAFFGQGTRLTVV.

The genes are TRBV7-2 and TRBJ2-4; TRBD2 matches 7 bases. Germline V gene data show CDR1 as SGHTA and CDR2 as FQGNSA. The CDR3 has 13 residues. J gave up 6 bases and V 8 bases, and 7 bases lay outside the gene matches. The CDR3 DNA follows: TGTGCCAGCGGCGCGGGAGCCGTAAACATTCAGTACTTC. Amino acids: CASGAGAVNIQYF.

The rearrangement uses TRBV28 and TRBJ2-7; D may be TRBD2 (7 bases). Germline lookup yields CDR1 MDHEN and CDR2 SYDVKM. The CDR3 is 14 residues long. Deletions cut 7 bases from V and 2 bases from J, with 15 bases between. The chain's CDR3 is CASKAGGPTYEQYF. CDR3 DNA sequence: TGTGCCAGCAAAGCCGGGGGGCCCACCTACGAGCAGTACTTC. Based on the CDR3 plus reference TRBV28 and TRBJ2-7, the full variable domain is DVKVTQSSRYLVKRTGEKVFLECVQDMDHENMFWYRQDPGLGLRLIYFSYDVKMKEKGDIPEGYSVSREKKERFSLILESASTNQTSMYLCASKAGGPTYEQYFGPGTRLTVT.

The chain links TRBV14 to TRBJ2-1; D possibly corresponds to TRBD2 (6 bases). The germline CDR1 and CDR2 sequences are SGHDN and FVKESK. The CDR3 extends over 17 amino acids. The germline V and J ends were trimmed by 0 bases and 1 base, with 13 bases remaining between them. CDR3: CASSQDRGYGSYNEQFF. The CDR3 DNA follows: TGTGCCAGCAGCCAAGATCGGGGGTACGGATCCTACAATGAGCAGTTCTTC.

As regards this clone: The sample contains more than one DNA sequence encoding this CDR3. V usage is TRBV2 and J usage is TRBJ2-7; maybe TRBD1 (6 bases). The CDR3 totals 13 residues. V was cut by 4 bases and J by 4 bases, with 11 bases left in between. CDR1 and CDR2 (germline): SNHLY, FYNNEI. The CDR3 loop reads CASSVGRGYEQYF. The CDR3 DNA sequence: TGTGCCAGCAGTGTGGGCAGGGGTTACGAGCAGTACTTC.

This clone appeared a single time. The chain recombines TRBV20-1 with TRBJ2-3; 10 positions match TRBD1. The CDR3 contains 12 residues. J lost 9 bases, V lost 6 bases, and 6 bases had no gene match. Germline V CDR1 and CDR2: DFQATT, SNEGSKA (reference sequence). The CDR3 coding sequence is TGCAGTGCGAGTGACAGGGGGCAAACGCAGTATTTT. Its translation is CSASDRGQTQYF.

The chain is built from TRBV27 and TRBJ1-5; 10 bases are a match to TRBD1. CDR1 MNHEY and CDR2 SMNVEV come from the germline V gene (reference sequence). Trimming took 2 bases from V and 2 from J; bases not matched to a gene: 0. The CDR3 contains 15 residues. CDR3: CASSLGTGGNQPQHF. The CDR3 DNA sequence: TGTGCCAGCAGTTTAGGGACAGGGGGCAATCAGCCCCAGCATTTT.

This chain connects TRBV28 to TRBJ1-2; D might be TRBD1 (6 bases). V lost 4 bases and J 3 bases, leaving 15 bases between the germline ends. CDR3 length: 15 residues. Germline V gene data show CDR1 as MDHEN and CDR2 as SYDVKM. The CDR3 sequence: CASSYIHRVDYGYTF. CDR3 bases: TGTGCCAGCAGTTACATACACAGGGTTGACTATGGCTACACCTTC.